This is a list of T cell receptor beta chains from one sample in a study of beta chain features in type 1 diabetes. Sequencing was performed with immunoSEQ multiplex PCR; in TCRdb, only in-frame clones are kept and a portion is missing. The sample yields fewer than 20,000 clones, 69% seen once. The specimen sequenced was Tregs from blood. Receptors originate from a man younger than 40 with type 1 diabetes. Both conserved end residues are part of each CDR3. The D gene is left open where the match is weak. Clone size, where shown, is once, few, many, or a class for clones that have expanded.

v_gene	d_gene	j_gene	abundance	CDR3nt	CDR3aa
TRBV29-1	-	TRBJ2-1	once	TGCAGCGTTGGTAGGGGGTCGGGCAATGAGCAGTTCTTC	CSVGRGSGNEQFF
TRBV2	-	TRBJ2-1	-	TGTGCCAGCAGTGAATATTTCGGCTCCTACAATGAGCAGTTCTTC	CASSEYFGSYNEQFF
TRBV2	-	TRBJ1-1	-	TGTGCCAGTTCGTCCGGGTACACTGAAGCTTTCTTT	CASSSGYTEAFF
TRBV7-2	-	TRBJ2-3	-	TGTGCCAGCAGCCTAAAGGGCGGGGCGAGCACAGATACGCAGTATTTT	CASSLKGGASTDTQYF
TRBV6-6	TRBD2	TRBJ2-5	-	TGTGCCAGCAGCCAAACTAGCGGGACTGAGACCCAGTACTTC	CASSQTSGTETQYF
TRBV7-2	-	TRBJ1-2	-	TGTGCCAGCAGCTTGCCGGGACTCAAGTCTGGCTACACCTTC	CASSLPGLKSGYTF
TRBV30	-	TRBJ1-1	few	TGTGCCTGGGGGCGGAACACTGAAGCTTTCTTT	CAWGRNTEAFF
TRBV5-6	TRBD2	TRBJ2-5	-	TGTGCCAGCAGCTTTTGGCTAGCGGGGGAGACCCAGTACTTC	CASSFWLAGETQYF
TRBV27	TRBD2	TRBJ2-1	-	TGTGCCAGCAGTCGGACCCGGACTAGCGGGAGGGTTAATGAGCAGTTCTTC	CASSRTRTSGRVNEQFF
TRBV19	TRBD2	TRBJ2-2	-	TGTGCCAGTAGTATAGGGACTAGCGGGGCCGCGAACACCGGGGAGCTGTTTTTT	CASSIGTSGAANTGELFF
TRBV7-2	TRBD2	TRBJ2-1	-	TGTGCCAGCAGCCTATGGGCTAGCGGGACGACCTCCTACAATGAGCAGTTCTTC	CASSLWASGTTSYNEQFF
TRBV19	-	TRBJ1-2	-	TGTGCCAGTAACCAGGGGACCTATGGCTACACCTTC	CASNQGTYGYTF
TRBV27	-	TRBJ2-2	-	TGTGCCAGCACCCAAAATCGGGTCACCGGGGAGCTGTTTTTT	CASTQNRVTGELFF
TRBV7-2	-	TRBJ2-7	-	TGTGCCAGCAGCTTAGCCGTTCCTCATAGCGGTAGGAGATCCTACGAGCAGTACTTC	CASSLAVPHSGRRSYEQYF
TRBV7-9	-	TRBJ2-3	-	TGTGCCAGCAGCCCTTGGGGGGAAACAGATACGCAGTATTTT	CASSPWGETDTQYF
TRBV7-8	TRBD2	TRBJ2-7	-	TGTGCCAGCAGCCAGGGACGCGGGGGTAACTCCTACGAGCAGTACTTC	CASSQGRGGNSYEQYF
TRBV2	-	TRBJ2-7	-	TGTGCCAGCAGATTACAGGGGGGGGTTGACGAGCAGTACTTC	CASRLQGGVDEQYF
TRBV28	-	TRBJ2-1	-	TGTGCCAGCGTAAGTGGGCTCTACGATGAGCAGTTCTTC	CASVSGLYDEQFF
TRBV18	-	TRBJ1-1	-	TGTGCCAGCTCACTACGGGATTCGGATGAAGCTTTCTTT	CASSLRDSDEAFF
TRBV5-6	TRBD1	TRBJ2-2	-	TGTGCCAGCAGCATCGGGACAGGGAACACCGGGGAGCTGTTTTTT	CASSIGTGNTGELFF
TRBV9	-	TRBJ1-2	-	TGTGCCAGCAGCTACAGGAGTGGAAATGGCTACACCTTC	CASSYRSGNGYTF
TRBV6-5	-	TRBJ2-5	-	TGTGCCAGCAGTTACGAGGGGGGGCGCGGGACCCAGTACTTC	CASSYEGGRGTQYF
TRBV9	TRBD1	TRBJ1-2	-	TGTGCCAGCAGCCCTGGGACAGGGATGGCGTTCGGCTACACCTTC	CASSPGTGMAFGYTF
TRBV18	TRBD1	TRBJ2-1	-	TGCGCCAGCTCACCTCCGGGACAGGGAACTGAGCAGTTCTTC	CASSPPGQGTEQFF
TRBV5-5	-	TRBJ2-5	-	TGTGCCAGCAGCCACTCTCAGGGATGGGAGACCCAGTACTTC	CASSHSQGWETQYF
TRBV5-1	-	TRBJ2-7	-	TGCGCCAGCAGCATCCGACCGGGACTTGCCTACGAGCAGTACTTC	CASSIRPGLAYEQYF
TRBV30	-	TRBJ1-3	-	TGTGCCTGGATACCTTGGGGGCCTGGAAACACCATATATTTT	CAWIPWGPGNTIYF
TRBV30	TRBD1	TRBJ2-3	-	TGTGCCTGGAGTTCGGCGACAGGGAGTCGCACAGATACGCAGTATTTT	CAWSSATGSRTDTQYF
TRBV5-1	TRBD2	TRBJ2-2	-	TGCGCCAGCAGCACTAAGAAAAGCGGGGTCTCACCCGGGGAGCTGTTTTTT	CASSTKKSGVSPGELFF
TRBV19	TRBD1	TRBJ2-7	-	TGTGCCAGTAGTATACAGGGGGCGCGGGAGCAGTACTTC	CASSIQGAREQYF
TRBV11-2	TRBD1	TRBJ1-1	-	TGTGCCAGCAGCAGAGACCGGGACAGGGGGCACGCTTTCTTT	CASSRDRDRGHAFF
TRBV18	-	TRBJ1-5	once	TGTGCCAGCTCAGGAGGGGTGGCCCAGCCCCAGCATTTT	CASSGGVAQPQHF
TRBV7-9	TRBD1	TRBJ2-5	-	TGTGCCAGCAGTCCGGGGACAGAACAGGAGACCCAGTACTTC	CASSPGTEQETQYF
TRBV4-2	TRBD1	TRBJ1-2	-	TGTGCCAGCAGCCAAGAGACAGGGGGAGAGATCTATGGCTACACCTTC	CASSQETGGEIYGYTF
TRBV6-1	-	TRBJ2-2	few	TGTGCCAGCAGGAGAGGGGAGCTGTTTTTT	CASRRGELFF
TRBV7-2	TRBD2	TRBJ2-3	-	TGTGCCAGCAGCTTAGGGGTTAGCGGGAGTTCTTCAGATACGCAGTATTTT	CASSLGVSGSSSDTQYF
TRBV5-1	-	TRBJ2-7	-	TGCGCCAGCAGCTTGGCGGGGATGGTTCAAGGCGAGCAGTACTTC	CASSLAGMVQGEQYF
TRBV7-9	-	TRBJ2-7	few	TGTGCCAGCAGCTTCACAGGGCAATCCTACGAGCAGTACTTC	CASSFTGQSYEQYF
TRBV6-1	TRBD1	TRBJ1-5	-	TGTGCCAGCAGTCGGACAGGGGGGAGCAATCAGCCCCAGCATTTT	CASSRTGGSNQPQHF
TRBV27	-	TRBJ1-1	-	TGTGCCAGCAGTTGGGGAGCGTACACTGAAGCTTTCTTT	CASSWGAYTEAFF
TRBV5-1	-	TRBJ2-7	-	TGCGCCAGCGCTCTAGAGACAGGTTCCTACGAGCAGTACTTC	CASALETGSYEQYF
TRBV2	TRBD2	TRBJ2-2	-	TGTGCCAGCACCGGGACTAGCGGGGCCATTACCGGGGAGCTGTTTTTT	CASTGTSGAITGELFF
TRBV5-1	TRBD1	TRBJ2-1	-	TGCGCCAGCAGCCGACAGGGGGCAGATGAGCAGTTCTTC	CASSRQGADEQFF
TRBV9	-	TRBJ1-2	-	TGTGCCAGCAGCGTAGAGGGAGGCTTTCCCTATGGCTACACCTTC	CASSVEGGFPYGYTF
TRBV6-6	TRBD1	TRBJ1-5	-	TGTGCCAGCAGGGGACAGAGCGGACTCAATCAGCCCCAGCATTTT	CASRGQSGLNQPQHF
TRBV9	TRBD2	TRBJ2-3	-	TGTGCCAGCAGCGTAAGGGCTAGCGGGGGGCACGGTACGCAGTATTTT	CASSVRASGGHGTQYF
TRBV19	TRBD2	TRBJ2-2	-	TGTGCCAGTAGTATATCGGCTAGCGGGGTGAACACCGGGGAGCTGTTTTTT	CASSISASGVNTGELFF
TRBV13	-	TRBJ2-3	-	TGTGCCAGCAGCCCCCGAGGGCAGGGCACAGATACGCAGTATTTT	CASSPRGQGTDTQYF
TRBV14	-	TRBJ1-1	once	TGTGCCAGCAGCCTCACCCCCGGTACCGAAGCTTTCTTT	CASSLTPGTEAFF
TRBV6-6	-	TRBJ2-6	-	TGTGCCAGCAGTTACGGTGAACACTCTGGGGCCAACGTCCTGACTTTC	CASSYGEHSGANVLTF
TRBV7-9	-	TRBJ1-2	-	TGTGCCAGCAGCTTAGGCGGGGGTTCAGGGACTGGCTACACCTTC	CASSLGGGSGTGYTF
TRBV5-1	-	TRBJ2-1	-	TGCGCCAGCAGCTTGGACTACCTGTCGGGCAATGAGCAGTTCTTC	CASSLDYLSGNEQFF
TRBV19	TRBD1	TRBJ1-5	-	TGTGCCAGTAGTCCCGGGACAGGGGGCCAACAGCCCCAGCATTTT	CASSPGTGGQQPQHF
TRBV5-1	-	TRBJ2-1	-	TGCGCCAGCAGCTACGGCGTGGCGGGAAACAATGAGCAGTTCTTC	CASSYGVAGNNEQFF
TRBV7-8	-	TRBJ1-6	-	TGTGCCAGCAGCTTACTGCGGGATAACTCCTATAATTCACCCCTCCACTTT	CASSLLRDNSYNSPLHF
TRBV4-2	-	TRBJ2-1	-	TGTGCCAGCAGCCAAGGGAGTAGCGTGAGCTCCTACAATGAGCAGTTCTTC	CASSQGSSVSSYNEQFF
TRBV10-2	-	TRBJ1-6	-	TGCGCCAGCCGCGGGGGGGATTCACCCCTCCACTTT	CASRGGDSPLHF
TRBV28	-	TRBJ1-2	-	TGTGCCAGCAGTTTAATAGCCAGGGCGGGGGGCTACACCTTC	CASSLIARAGGYTF